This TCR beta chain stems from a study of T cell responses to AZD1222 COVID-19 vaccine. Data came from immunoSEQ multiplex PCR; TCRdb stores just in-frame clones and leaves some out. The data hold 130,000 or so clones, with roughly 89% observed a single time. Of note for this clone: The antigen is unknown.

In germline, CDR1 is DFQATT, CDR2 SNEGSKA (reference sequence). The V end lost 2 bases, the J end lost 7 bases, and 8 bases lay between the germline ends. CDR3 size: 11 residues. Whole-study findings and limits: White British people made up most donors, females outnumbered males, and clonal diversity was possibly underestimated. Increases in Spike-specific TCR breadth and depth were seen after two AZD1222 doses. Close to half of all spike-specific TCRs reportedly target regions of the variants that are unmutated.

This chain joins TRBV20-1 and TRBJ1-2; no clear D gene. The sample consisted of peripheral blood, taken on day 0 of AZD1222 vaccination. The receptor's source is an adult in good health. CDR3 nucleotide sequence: TGCAGTGCTAGACTCAGCGGTGGCTACACCTTC. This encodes CSARLSGGYTF.